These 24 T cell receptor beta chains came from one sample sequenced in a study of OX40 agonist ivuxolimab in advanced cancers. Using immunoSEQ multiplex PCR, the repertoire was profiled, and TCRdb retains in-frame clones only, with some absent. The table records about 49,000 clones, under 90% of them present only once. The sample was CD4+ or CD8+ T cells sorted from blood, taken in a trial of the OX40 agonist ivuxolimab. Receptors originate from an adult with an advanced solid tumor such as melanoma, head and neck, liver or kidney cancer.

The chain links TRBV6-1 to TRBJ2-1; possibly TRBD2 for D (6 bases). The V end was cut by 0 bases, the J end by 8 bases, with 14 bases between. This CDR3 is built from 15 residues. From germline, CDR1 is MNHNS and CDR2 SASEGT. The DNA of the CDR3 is TGTGCCAGCAGTGAAGCGGGGGGATATCTCGATGAGCAGTTCTTC. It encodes CASSEAGGYLDEQFF.

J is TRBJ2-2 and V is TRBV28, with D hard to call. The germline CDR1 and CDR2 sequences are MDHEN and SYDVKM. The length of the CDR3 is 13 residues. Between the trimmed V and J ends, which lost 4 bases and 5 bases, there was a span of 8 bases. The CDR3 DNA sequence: TGTGCCAGCAGTTCCCCCCAGACCGGGGAGCTGTTTTTT. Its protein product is CASSSPQTGELFF.

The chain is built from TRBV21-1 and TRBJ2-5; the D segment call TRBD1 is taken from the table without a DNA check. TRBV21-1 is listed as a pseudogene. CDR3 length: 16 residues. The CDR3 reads CASSKPSGTGEETQYF. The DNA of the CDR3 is TGTGCCAGCAGCAAACCCTCGGGGACAGGGGAAGAGACCCAGTACTTC.

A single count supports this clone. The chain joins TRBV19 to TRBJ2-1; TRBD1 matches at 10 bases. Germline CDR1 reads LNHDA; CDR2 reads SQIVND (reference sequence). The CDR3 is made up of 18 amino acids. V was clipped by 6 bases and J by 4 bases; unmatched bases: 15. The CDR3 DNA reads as TGTGCCAGTAGAACTTCGGACAGGGGGTTAAGTATATACAATGAGCAGTTCTTC. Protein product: CASRTSDRGLSIYNEQFF.

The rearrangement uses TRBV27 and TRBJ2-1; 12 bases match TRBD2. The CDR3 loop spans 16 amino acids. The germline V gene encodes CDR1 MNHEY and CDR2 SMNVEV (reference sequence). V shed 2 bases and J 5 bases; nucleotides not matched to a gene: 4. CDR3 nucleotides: TGTGCCAGCAGTTTACTGAGGACTAGCGGGGACAATGAGCAGTTCTTC. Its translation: CASSLLRTSGDNEQFF.

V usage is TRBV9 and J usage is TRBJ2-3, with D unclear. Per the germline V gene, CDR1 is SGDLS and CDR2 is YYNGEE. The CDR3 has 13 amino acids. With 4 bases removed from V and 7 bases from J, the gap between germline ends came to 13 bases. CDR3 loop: CASSPTVPHTQYF. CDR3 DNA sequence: TGTGCCAGCAGCCCCACCGTCCCCCATACGCAGTATTTT.

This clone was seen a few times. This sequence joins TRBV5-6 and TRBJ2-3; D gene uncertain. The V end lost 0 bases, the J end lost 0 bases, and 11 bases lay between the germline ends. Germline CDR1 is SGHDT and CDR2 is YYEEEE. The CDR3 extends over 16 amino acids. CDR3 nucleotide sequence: TGTGCCAGCAGCTTGGCGTCGCGGAGAAGCACAGATACGCAGTATTTT. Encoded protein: CASSLASRRSTDTQYF.

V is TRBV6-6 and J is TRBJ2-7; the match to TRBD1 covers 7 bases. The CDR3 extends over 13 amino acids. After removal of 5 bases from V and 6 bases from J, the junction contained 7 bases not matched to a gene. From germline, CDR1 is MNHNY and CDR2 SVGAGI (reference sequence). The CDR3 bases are TGTGCCAGCAGTCATTACAGGGGCAGCGAGCAGTACTTC. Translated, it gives CASSHYRGSEQYF.

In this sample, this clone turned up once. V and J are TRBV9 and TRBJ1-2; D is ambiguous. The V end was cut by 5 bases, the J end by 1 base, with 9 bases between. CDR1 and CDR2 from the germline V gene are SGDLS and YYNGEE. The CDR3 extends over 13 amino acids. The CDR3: CASSTARNYGYTF. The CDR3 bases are TGTGCCAGCAGTACCGCCCGTAACTATGGCTACACCTTC. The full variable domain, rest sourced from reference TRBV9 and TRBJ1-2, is DSGVTQTPKHLITATGQRVTLRCSPRSGDLSVYWYQQSLDQGLQFLIQYYNGEERAKGNILERFSAQQFPDLHSELNLSSLELGDSALYFCASSTARNYGYTFGSGTRLTVV.

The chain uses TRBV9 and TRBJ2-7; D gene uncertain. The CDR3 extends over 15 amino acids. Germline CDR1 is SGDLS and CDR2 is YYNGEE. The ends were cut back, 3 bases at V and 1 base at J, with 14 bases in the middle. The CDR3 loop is CASSAGPWGSYEQYF. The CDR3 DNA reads TGTGCCAGCAGCGCGGGCCCCTGGGGTTCCTACGAGCAGTACTTC.

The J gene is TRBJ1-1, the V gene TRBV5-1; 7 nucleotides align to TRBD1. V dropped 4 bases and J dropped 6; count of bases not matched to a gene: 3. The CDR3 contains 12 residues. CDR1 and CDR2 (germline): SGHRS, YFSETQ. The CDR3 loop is CASSPGGSEAFF. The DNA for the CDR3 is TGCGCCAGCAGCCCAGGGGGATCTGAAGCTTTCTTT.

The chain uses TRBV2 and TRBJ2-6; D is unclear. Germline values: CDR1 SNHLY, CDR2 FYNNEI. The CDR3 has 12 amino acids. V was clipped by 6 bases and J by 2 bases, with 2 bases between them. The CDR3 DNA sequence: TGTGCCAGCAGCCCTGGGGCCAACGTCCTGACTTTC. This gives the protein CASSPGANVLTF.

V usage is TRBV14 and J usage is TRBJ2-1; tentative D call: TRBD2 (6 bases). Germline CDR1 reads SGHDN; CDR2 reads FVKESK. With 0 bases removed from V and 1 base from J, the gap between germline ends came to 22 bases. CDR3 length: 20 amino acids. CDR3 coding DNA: TGTGCCAGCAGCCAAGAAGAAAACGCTTTCGGGAGTCTGTCCTACAATGAGCAGTTCTTC. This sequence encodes CASSQEENAFGSLSYNEQFF.

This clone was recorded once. The CDR3 here is CAIGAGPAPADTQYF. The CDR3 DNA reads as TGTGCCATCGGGGCGGGACCGGCCCCAGCAGATACGCAGTATTTT. The chain employs TRBV10-3 and TRBJ2-3; possibly TRBD2 for D (6 bases). The CDR3 contains 15 residues. In germline, CDR1 is ENHRY, CDR2 SYGVKD. V was shortened by 8 bases and J by 4 bases, with 19 bases between the two germline ends.

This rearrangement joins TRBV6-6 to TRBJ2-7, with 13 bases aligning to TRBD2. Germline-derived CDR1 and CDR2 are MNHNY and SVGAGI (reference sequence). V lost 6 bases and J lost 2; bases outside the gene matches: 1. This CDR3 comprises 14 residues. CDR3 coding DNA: TGTGCCAGCAGACTAGCGGGGGGGACCTACGAGCAGTACTTC. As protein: CASRLAGGTYEQYF.

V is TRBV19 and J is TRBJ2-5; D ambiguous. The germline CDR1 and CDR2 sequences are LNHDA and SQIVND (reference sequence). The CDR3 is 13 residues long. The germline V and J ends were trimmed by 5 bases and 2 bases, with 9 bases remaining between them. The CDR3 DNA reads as TGTGCCAGTAGTCCTGGCAGGCAAGAGACCCAGTACTTC. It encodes CASSPGRQETQYF.

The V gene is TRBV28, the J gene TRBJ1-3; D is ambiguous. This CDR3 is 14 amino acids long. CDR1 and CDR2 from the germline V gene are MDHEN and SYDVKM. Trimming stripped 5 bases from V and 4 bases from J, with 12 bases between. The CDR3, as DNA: TGTGCCAGCAGTCGACCCATCGTCGGAAACACCATATATTTT. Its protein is CASSRPIVGNTIYF.

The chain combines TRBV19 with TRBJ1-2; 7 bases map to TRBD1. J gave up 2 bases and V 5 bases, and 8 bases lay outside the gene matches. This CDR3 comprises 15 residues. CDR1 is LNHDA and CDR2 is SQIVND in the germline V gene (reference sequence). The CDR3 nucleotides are TGTGCCAGTAGTTCACCGGGACAGCAAAACTATGGCTACACCTTC. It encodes CASSSPGQQNYGYTF.

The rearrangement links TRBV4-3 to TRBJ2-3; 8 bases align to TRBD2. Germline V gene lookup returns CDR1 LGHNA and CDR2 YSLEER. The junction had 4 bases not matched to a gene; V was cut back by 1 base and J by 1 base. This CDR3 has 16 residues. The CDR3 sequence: CASSQGSGLGTDTQYF. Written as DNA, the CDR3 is TGCGCCAGCAGCCAAGGGTCGGGACTAGGCACAGATACGCAGTATTTT.

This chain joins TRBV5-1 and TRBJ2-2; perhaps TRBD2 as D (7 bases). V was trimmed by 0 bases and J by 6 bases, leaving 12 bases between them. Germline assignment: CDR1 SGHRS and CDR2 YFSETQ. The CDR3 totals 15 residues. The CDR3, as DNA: TGCGCCAGCAGCTTGGAAGGGGGGGACGCCGGGGAGCTGTTTTTT. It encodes CASSLEGGDAGELFF.

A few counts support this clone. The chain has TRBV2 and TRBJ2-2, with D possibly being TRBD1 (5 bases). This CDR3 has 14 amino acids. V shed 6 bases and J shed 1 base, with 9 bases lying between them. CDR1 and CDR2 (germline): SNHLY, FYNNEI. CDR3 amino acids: CASRPGQNTGELFF. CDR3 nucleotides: TGTGCCAGCAGGCCCGGACAGAACACCGGGGAGCTGTTTTTT.

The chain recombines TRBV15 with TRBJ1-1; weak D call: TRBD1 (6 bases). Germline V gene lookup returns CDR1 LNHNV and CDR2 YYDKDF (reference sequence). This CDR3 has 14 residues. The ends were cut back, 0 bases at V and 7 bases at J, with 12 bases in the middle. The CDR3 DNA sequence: TGTGCCACCAGCAGAGATGGGGGCAGGGGTGAAGCTTTCTTT. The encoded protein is CATSRDGGRGEAFF.

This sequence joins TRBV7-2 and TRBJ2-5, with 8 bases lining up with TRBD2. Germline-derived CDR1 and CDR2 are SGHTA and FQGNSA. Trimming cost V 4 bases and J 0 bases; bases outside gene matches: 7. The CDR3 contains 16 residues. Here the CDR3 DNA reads TGTGCCAGCAGCTCACTCCTTAGCGGGAACCAAGAGACCCAGTACTTC. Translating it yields CASSSLLSGNQETQYF. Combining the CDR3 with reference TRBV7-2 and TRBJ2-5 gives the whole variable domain GAGVSQSPSNKVTEKGKDVELRCDPISGHTALYWYRQSLGQGLEFLIYFQGNSAPDKSGLPSDRFSAERTGGSVSTLTIQRTQQEDSAVYLCASSSLLSGNQETQYFGPGTRLLVL.

The CDR3 nucleotides read TGTGCCAGCAGTTACTCCTCGGAGAACACTGAAGCTTTCTTT. It specifies CASSYSSENTEAFF. The chain employs TRBV6-6 and TRBJ1-1; D is unresolved. The CDR3 is 14 amino acids. V was shortened by 0 bases and J by 1 base, with 6 bases between the two germline ends. From germline, CDR1 is MNHNY and CDR2 SVGAGI (reference sequence).